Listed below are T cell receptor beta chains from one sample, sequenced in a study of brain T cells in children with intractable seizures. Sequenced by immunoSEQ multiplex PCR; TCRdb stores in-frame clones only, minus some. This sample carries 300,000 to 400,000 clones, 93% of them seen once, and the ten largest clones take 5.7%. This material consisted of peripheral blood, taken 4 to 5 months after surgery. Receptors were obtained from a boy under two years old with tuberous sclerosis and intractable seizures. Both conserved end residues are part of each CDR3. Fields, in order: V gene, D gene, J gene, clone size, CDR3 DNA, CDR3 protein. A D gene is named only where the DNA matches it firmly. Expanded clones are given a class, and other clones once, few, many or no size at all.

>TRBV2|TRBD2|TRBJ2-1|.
TGTGCCAGCACTATAGTTCCTGGGACTAGCGGGAGGGCCGGTCATGCGTTCTTC
CASTIVPGTSGRAGHAFF
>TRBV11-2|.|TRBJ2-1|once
TGTGCCAGCAGCTTAGTACGGGGCTACAATGAGCAGTTCTTC
CASSLVRGYNEQFF
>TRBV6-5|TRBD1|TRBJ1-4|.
TGTGCCAGCAGCCTCTGGGACAGTGGGAAACTGTTTTTT
CASSLWDSGKLFF
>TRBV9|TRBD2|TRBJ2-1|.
TGTGCCAGCAGCGTTTTAGCGGGAAGCAATGAGCAGTTCTTC
CASSVLAGSNEQFF
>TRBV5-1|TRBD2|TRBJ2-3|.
TGCGCCAGCAGCTTGGGGCCTAGCGGGGTAAAAGATACGCAGTATTTT
CASSLGPSGVKDTQYF
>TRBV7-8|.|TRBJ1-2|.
TGTGCCAGCAGCTTAGAGGAACGGATCAACTATGGCTACACCTTC
CASSLEERINYGYTF
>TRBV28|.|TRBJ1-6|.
TGTGCCAGCACCGACACCGGAGGGGAGCGATCACCCCTCCACTTT
CASTDTGGERSPLHF
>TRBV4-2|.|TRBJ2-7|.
TGTGCCAGCAGCCAAGGAGGGGGCTACGAGCAGTACTTC
CASSQGGGYEQYF
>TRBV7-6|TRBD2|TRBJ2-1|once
TGTGCCAGCAGCACTACGGGACTAGCGGGATTGTTGAGCTCCTACAATGAGCAGTTCTTC
CASSTTGLAGLLSSYNEQFF
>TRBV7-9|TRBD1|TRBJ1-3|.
TGTGCCAGCAGCTTATGTAGGGGACAGGACTCTGGAAACACCATATATTTT
CASSLCRGQDSGNTIYF
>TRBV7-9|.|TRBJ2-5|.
TGTGCCAGCAGCATAATCGGGGCCCAAGAGACCCAGTACTTC
CASSIIGAQETQYF
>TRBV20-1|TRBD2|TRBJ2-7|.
TGCAGTGCTAGTACTAGCGGCTCCTACGAGCAGTACTTC
CSASTSGSYEQYF
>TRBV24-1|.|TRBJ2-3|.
TGTGCCACCAGTTCTGAGCTGTCAGATACGCAGTATTTT
CATSSELSDTQYF
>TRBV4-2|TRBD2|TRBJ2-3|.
TGTGCCAGCAGCCAAGACGGGCTAGCGGGGGGGCCTAATACGCAGTATTTT
CASSQDGLAGGPNTQYF
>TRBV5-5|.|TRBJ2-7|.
TGTGCCAGCAGCCTTGGGGGGTTCGAGCAGTACTTC
CASSLGGFEQYF
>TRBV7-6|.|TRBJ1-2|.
TGTGCCAGCAGCCCTGGAACAGGGAGTCACGGCTACACCTTC
CASSPGTGSHGYTF
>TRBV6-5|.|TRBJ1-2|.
TGTGCCAGCAGTTCCGACTACGGGGACTATGGCTACACCTTC
CASSSDYGDYGYTF
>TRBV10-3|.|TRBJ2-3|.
TGTGCCATCAGTGGGGCGGGGACTCAAGATACGCAGTATTTT
CAISGAGTQDTQYF
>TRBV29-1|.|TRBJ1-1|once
TGCAGCTGGGAGGCAGCGGGGAACACTGAAGCTTTCTTT
CSWEAAGNTEAFF
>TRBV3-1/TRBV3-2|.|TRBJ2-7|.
TGTGCCAGCAGCCTCCAACTAGCTTACGAGCAGTACTTC
CASSLQLAYEQYF
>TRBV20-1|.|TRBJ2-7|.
TGCAGTGCAGGGGCCTACGAGCAGTACTTC
CSAGAYEQYF
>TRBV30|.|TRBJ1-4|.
TGTGCCTGGAGTTTGGCACCTACTTATGAACAACTGTTTTTT
CAWSLAPTYEQLFF
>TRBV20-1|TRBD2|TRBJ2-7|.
TGCAGTGCTAGTGAGGGGGGCGGGAGGGCCCACGAGCAGTACTTC
CSASEGGGRAHEQYF
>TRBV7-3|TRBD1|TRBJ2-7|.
TGTGCCAGCAGCTCGGGGACAGGGGGCGACGAGCAGTACTTC
CASSSGTGGDEQYF
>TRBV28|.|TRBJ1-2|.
TGTGCCAGCAGTTTAGGTGAGCCTTGGGCCTACACCTTC
CASSLGEPWAYTF